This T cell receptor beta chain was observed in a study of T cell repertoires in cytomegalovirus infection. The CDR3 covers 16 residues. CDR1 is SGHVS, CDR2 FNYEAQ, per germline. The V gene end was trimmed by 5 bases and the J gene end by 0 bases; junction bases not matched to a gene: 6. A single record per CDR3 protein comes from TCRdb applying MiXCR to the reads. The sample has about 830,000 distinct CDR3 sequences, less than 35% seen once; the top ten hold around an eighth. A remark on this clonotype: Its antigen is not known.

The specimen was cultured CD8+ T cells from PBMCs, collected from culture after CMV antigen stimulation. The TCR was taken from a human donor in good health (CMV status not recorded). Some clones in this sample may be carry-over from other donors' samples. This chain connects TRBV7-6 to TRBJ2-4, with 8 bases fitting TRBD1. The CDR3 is CASSSPGGLAKNIQYF. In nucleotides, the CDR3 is TGTGCCAGCAGCAGCCCAGGGGGCCTAGCCAAAAACATTCAGTACTTC.